One sample yielded the 23 T cell receptor beta chains listed below, sequenced in a study of T cells in localized non-small cell lung cancer. Profiling relied on immunoSEQ multiplex PCR, and the TCRdb table lists in-frame clones only, not all of them. The table lists 41,000 or so clones, 86% of them singletons. Here the sequenced sample was peripheral blood, taken before any cancer treatment. These receptors originate from a woman aged 18 to 55 with stage III lung adenocarcinoma.

This chain joins TRBV10-3 and TRBJ1-6; D is possibly TRBD1 (5 bases). The CDR3 runs 15 residues. The germline CDR1 and CDR2 sequences are ENHRY and SYGVKD. With 2 bases removed from V and 9 bases from J, the gap between germline ends came to 14 bases. Here the CDR3 reads CAISEPDKGGSPLHF. DNA of the CDR3: TGTGCCATCAGTGAGCCGGACAAGGGCGGTTCACCCCTCCACTTT.

The J gene is TRBJ2-5, the V gene TRBV2, with TRBD1 matching over 7 bases. The CDR3 is 12 amino acids. Germline values: CDR1 SNHLY, CDR2 FYNNEI. The junction had 6 bases not matched to a gene; V was cut back by 7 bases and J by 7 bases. As DNA, the CDR3 is TGTGCCAGCATTTGGGACAGCGCGACCCAGTACTTC. Protein sequence: CASIWDSATQYF.

The chain is built from TRBV11-2 and TRBJ2-1; possibly TRBD2 for D (6 bases). The V gene lost 4 bases and the J gene lost 5 bases, with 18 bases spanning the gap. Looked up from germline, CDR1 is SGHAT and CDR2 is FQNNGV. CDR3 size: 16 residues. Here the CDR3 reads CASSSRRVPPDNEQFF. CDR3 DNA sequence: TGTGCCAGCAGCTCCCGGAGGGTCCCCCCAGACAATGAGCAGTTCTTC.

This chain links TRBV11-3 with TRBJ2-5; 10 nucleotides align to TRBD2. V lost 4 bases to trimming and J lost 5 bases; unmatched junction nucleotides: 7. The CDR3 loop spans 15 amino acids. The germline V gene has CDR1 SGHNT and CDR2 YENEEA. The CDR3 protein is CASSSTGTSEETQYF. The CDR3 DNA sequence: TGTGCCAGCAGCTCGACCGGGACTAGCGAGGAGACCCAGTACTTC.

V usage is TRBV9 and J usage is TRBJ2-1, with D perhaps given as TRBD1 or TRBD2 (6 bases each). The germline CDR1 and CDR2 sequences are SGDLS and YYNGEE. Trimming took 4 bases from V and 5 from J, leaving 16 bases between them. The CDR3 consists of 15 residues. The CDR3 loop reads CASSPRRGSNNEQFF. The CDR3 region has the DNA TGTGCCAGCAGCCCTAGGAGGGGGTCCAACAATGAGCAGTTCTTC.

The gene calls are TRBV30 and TRBJ1-2; D gene unclear. CDR3 length: 12 residues. Germline values: CDR1 GTSNPN, CDR2 SVGIG (reference sequence). The V and J ends lost 0 bases and 4 bases respectively, with 6 bases between them. CDR3 DNA: TGTGCCTGGAGTGTCTACAGCTATGGCTACACCTTC. Encoded protein: CAWSVYSYGYTF.

V and J are TRBV18 and TRBJ1-3; the D gene is possibly TRBD1 (5 bases). Germline lookup yields CDR1 KGHSH and CDR2 LQKENI. The CDR3 consists of 17 residues. Trimming cost V 0 bases and J 0 bases, with 12 bases left between them. CDR3 coding DNA: TGTGCCAGCTCACCACCCCTCGACAGCCTCTCTGGAAACACCATATATTTT. The encoded protein is CASSPPLDSLSGNTIYF.

The chain employs TRBV5-1 and TRBJ2-5; the D is unclear. V was shortened by 0 bases and J by 0 bases, with 6 bases between the two germline ends. CDR3 length equals 14 residues. Germline values: CDR1 SGHRS, CDR2 YFSETQ. CDR3 protein: CASSLEEYQETQYF. The CDR3 nucleotides are TGCGCCAGCAGCTTGGAAGAGTACCAAGAGACCCAGTACTTC.

V is TRBV6-4 and J is TRBJ2-3; 7 nucleotides agree with TRBD2. CDR3 length: 13 residues. The germline gives CDR1 MRHNA, CDR2 SNTAGT. Germline trimming cut 3 bases from V and 8 bases from J; bases unmatched to any gene: 5. CDR3 amino acids: CASSDPGGGTQYF. DNA for the CDR3: TGTGCCAGCAGTGATCCGGGGGGAGGTACGCAGTATTTT.

This clone was seen a single time. The V gene is TRBV27, the J gene TRBJ2-7; weak D call: TRBD1 (6 bases). This CDR3 has 14 residues. The V gene lost 5 bases and the J gene lost 7 bases, with 18 bases spanning the gap. CDR1 is MNHEY, CDR2 SMNVEV, per germline (reference sequence). The CDR3 nucleotides are TGTGCCAGCAGTGTACAGGGACCCCGTGGGGAGCAGTACTTC. Amino acids: CASSVQGPRGEQYF.

The chain recombines TRBV5-1 with TRBJ2-1; possibly TRBD1 for D (5 bases). V lost 6 bases to trimming and J lost 8 bases, with 12 bases between them. The length of the CDR3 is 12 residues. Germline-derived CDR1 and CDR2 are SGHRS and YFSETQ. DNA of the CDR3: TGCGCCAGCATGGGCAGGGTGGATGAGCAGTTCTTC. Protein sequence: CASMGRVDEQFF.

J is TRBJ1-3 and V is TRBV30, with D hard to call. Germline CDR1 and CDR2: GTSNPN and SVGIG (reference sequence). The length of the CDR3 is 13 residues. V was cut by 5 bases and J by 0 bases, with 8 bases left in between. CDR3 sequence reads: CAWERNSGNTIYF. Written as DNA, the CDR3 is TGTGCCTGGGAAAGAAACTCTGGAAACACCATATATTTT.

The chain couples TRBV19 to TRBJ1-2, with 8 bases matching TRBD1. J lost 7 bases, V lost 3 bases, and 10 bases had no gene match. Germline values: CDR1 LNHDA, CDR2 SQIVND (reference sequence). This CDR3 has 15 amino acids. The CDR3 spells CASSIGGQGIGGYTF. The CDR3 DNA reads TGTGCCAGTAGTATCGGTGGACAGGGTATAGGTGGCTACACCTTC.

The chain joins TRBV9 to TRBJ2-7; TRBD2 matches at 8 bases. V lost 8 bases and J lost 2; bases outside the gene matches: 6. CDR3 length equals 13 residues. Germline CDR1 and CDR2: SGDLS and YYNGEE. The CDR3 sequence: CASGLAATYEQYF. For the CDR3, the DNA is TGTGCCAGTGGACTAGCAGCCACCTACGAGCAGTACTTC.

Here the CDR3 DNA reads TGTGCCAGCAGTGAGAACCCGGGGAAGGAGACCCAGTACTTC. Translating it yields CASSENPGKETQYF. The chain uses TRBV25-1 and TRBJ2-5, with a tentative D call TRBD2 (5 bases). The CDR3 has 14 amino acids. Trimming took 3 bases from V and 5 from J, leaving 13 bases between them. Germline assignment: CDR1 MGHDK and CDR2 SYGVNS. Looking up the rest from reference TRBV25-1 and TRBJ2-5 gives the full variable domain: EADIYQTPRYLVIGTGKKITLECSQTMGHDKMYWYQQDPGMELHLIHYSYGVNSTEKGDLSSESTVSRIRTEHFPLTLESARPSHTSQYLCASSENPGKETQYFGPGTRLLVL.

The chain carries TRBV19 and TRBJ2-2; maybe TRBD1 (6 bases). The CDR3 runs 14 residues. Trimming left V 4 bases short and J 7 bases short, with 13 bases between. Germline V gene lookup returns CDR1 LNHDA and CDR2 SQIVND (reference sequence). CDR3 amino acids: CASSSRGPSGELFF. CDR3 coding DNA: TGTGCCAGTAGTAGCAGGGGCCCCAGCGGGGAGCTGTTTTTT. The full variable domain, its missing parts supplied by reference TRBV19 and TRBJ2-2, is DGGITQSPKYLFRKEGQNVTLSCEQNLNHDAMYWYRQDPGQGLRLIYYSQIVNDFQKGDIAEGYSVSREKKESFPLTVTSAQKNPTAFYLCASSSRGPSGELFFGEGSRLTVL.

This sequence joins TRBV11-2 and TRBJ1-1; D gene unclear. The CDR3 length is 14 residues. Germline CDR1 SGHAT, CDR2 FQNNGV. Trimming removed 1 base from V and 1 base from J, with 7 bases in between. The CDR3: CASSLVRQNTEAFF. The CDR3 bases are TGTGCCAGCAGCTTAGTGAGGCAGAACACTGAAGCTTTCTTT.

The gene calls are TRBV18 and TRBJ2-5; 8 nucleotides align to TRBD2. The CDR3 consists of 18 residues. V lost 0 bases to trimming and J lost 6 bases; unmatched junction nucleotides: 15. The germline gives CDR1 KGHSH, CDR2 LQKENI. This CDR3 reads CASSPPRRGAIPAQTQYF. CDR3 coding DNA: TGTGCCAGCTCACCACCGAGGCGGGGGGCCATCCCTGCCCAGACCCAGTACTTC.

For the CDR3, the DNA is TGTGCCAGCAGCTTACTAGCGGGGATCCAAGAGACCCAGTACTTC. It yields the protein CASSLLAGIQETQYF. J is TRBJ2-5 and V is TRBV7-6; 9 bases match TRBD2. This CDR3 spans 15 amino acids. Germline V CDR1 and CDR2: SGHVS, FNYEAQ. Unmatched junction bases numbered 2, after V lost 2 bases and J lost 1 base.

This clone is termed medium-sized. The chain couples TRBV6-5 to TRBJ1-5; D gene ambiguous. The CDR3 is made up of 13 amino acids. The V end lost 4 bases, the J end lost 0 bases, and 4 bases lay between the germline ends. Per germline, CDR1 MNHEY and CDR2 SVGAGI. DNA for the CDR3: TGTGCCAGCAGTTCGGCTAGCAATCAGCCCCAGCATTTT. This translates into CASSSASNQPQHF.

The chain has TRBV9 and TRBJ2-5, with 9 positions matching TRBD2. This CDR3 comprises 15 residues. The V gene end was trimmed by 4 bases and the J gene end by 7 bases; junction bases not matched to a gene: 11. CDR1 and CDR2 from the germline V gene are SGDLS and YYNGEE. The DNA for the CDR3 is TGTGCCAGCAGCCCCAATAGCGGGGGCCAGGTGACCCAGTACTTC. Translating it yields CASSPNSGGQVTQYF.

The rearrangement uses TRBV30 and TRBJ2-1, with D possibly matching TRBD2 (6 bases). CDR1 is GTSNPN, CDR2 SVGIG, per germline (reference sequence). Trimming left V 2 bases short and J 2 bases short, with 7 bases between. The CDR3 has 13 residues. Written as DNA, the CDR3 is TGTGCCTGGAGTTCGGGGGCCTACAATGAGCAGTTCTTC. As protein: CAWSSGAYNEQFF.

This sequence joins TRBV12-5 and TRBJ1-2; D is unclear. CDR1 and CDR2 from the germline V gene are LGHNT and FRNRAP. This CDR3 comprises 16 residues. Trimming took 2 bases from V and 7 from J, leaving 20 bases between them. The CDR3 sequence is CASGLLNGNGMFGYTF. For the CDR3, the DNA is TGTGCTAGTGGTTTGCTGAACGGGAACGGTATGTTTGGCTACACCTTC.